The source of this T cell receptor (beta chain) is a study of monozygotic twins with inflammatory bowel disease. Findings of the study overall: Data gave no support to a single strong signal or clonotype associated with IBD.

The team made cDNA by running eight separate reactions for each sample. UMIs that had a 6-nucleotide sample barcode were put in using template switching. For each CDR3 protein, TCRdb gives one entry from its re-call of the 5' RACE reads, without DNA. This sample's table has just over 300,000 distinct CDR3 sequences. The CDR3 has 15 amino acids. The V gene's germline CDR1 is SEHNR and CDR2 FQNEAQ (reference sequence). With regard to this clonotype: Its antigen is as yet unknown.

Collection of a 2.5 ml blood sample took place per donor. The specimen sequenced was blood. The origin of this receptor is a human donor with ulcerative colitis or Crohn's disease, or a healthy co-twin of an affected twin (not recorded which). V is TRBV7-9 and J is TRBJ1-4. CDR3 amino acids: CASSLGSGTNEKLFF.